A selection of T cell receptor beta chains follows, all from one sample in a study of T cells in Graves' hyperthyroidism and ophthalmopathy. TCRdb independently ran MiXCR on the multiplex PCR reads; one entry per CDR3 protein. In the table there are 350,000 or so distinct CDR3 sequences, roughly 18% of which are singletons. The sequenced material came from blood. The receptors stem from a woman between 40 and 50 years old with Graves' ophthalmopathy. CDR3s include the opening cysteine and the closing phenylalanine or tryptophan. A D gene is named only where the DNA matches it firmly. Part of the rows lack a size; the others show once, few, many or a class for expanded clones.

abundance	j_gene	v_gene	d_gene	CDR3nt	CDR3aa
-	TRBJ2-5	TRBV7-8	TRBD2	TGTGCCAGCAGCTTAGGGGGACTAGCACAAGAGACCCAGTACTTC	CASSLGGLAQETQYF
-	TRBJ1-5	TRBV6-2/TRBV6-3	-	TGTGCCAGCAGTTACTCGGGGAGCGGCTTGGTTCTGACCCAGCATTTT	CASSYSGSGLVLTQHF
-	TRBJ2-7	TRBV20-1	TRBD2	TGCAGTGCAACGATCTCTAGCGGTCCCCCCTGGGAGCAGTACTTC	CSATISSGPPWEQYF
-	TRBJ2-7	TRBV4-1	TRBD2	TGCGCCAGCAGCAAATCTAGCGGACCGCAGTACTTC	CASSKSSGPQYF
-	TRBJ2-3	TRBV3-1	-	TGTGCCAGCAGCCAAGAATCTACGCAGTATTTT	CASSQESTQYF
many	TRBJ2-7	TRBV20-1	-	TGCAGTGCTAGAGTAGCAGGATCCTGGGGGTACGAGCAGTACTTC	CSARVAGSWGYEQYF
many	TRBJ2-5	TRBV28	-	TGTGCCAGCAGTTGGACCGGAACCGTCGGTGAGACCCAGTACTTC	CASSWTGTVGETQYF
many	TRBJ2-2	TRBV2	TRBD2	TGTGCCTGGAAGACTAGCGGGAGGACCGGGGAGCTGTTTTTT	CAWKTSGRTGELFF
few	TRBJ2-7	TRBV28	-	TGTGCCAGCAGTTTTTCGGTTGGAGGCTCCTACGAGCAGTACTTC	CASSFSVGGSYEQYF
many	TRBJ2-7	TRBV5-1	TRBD2	TGCGCCAGCAGCTTGGAACTAGCGGGAGTTGGCGACGAGCAGTACTTC	CASSLELAGVGDEQYF
many	TRBJ1-1	TRBV5-1	-	TGCGCCAGCAGCCTTCACCGACAGGAACGCACTGAAGCTTTCTTT	CASSLHRQERTEAFF
many	TRBJ1-1	TRBV12-3/TRBV12-4	TRBD1	TGTGCCAGCAGTCCTGGACAGGGAAACACTGAAGCTTTCTTT	CASSPGQGNTEAFF
many	TRBJ1-1	TRBV11-2	-	TGTGCCAGCAGCTTAGGGGTTTATAACACTGAAGCTTTCTTT	CASSLGVYNTEAFF
-	TRBJ2-7	TRBV11-1	TRBD2	TGTGCCAGCAGCTTAGTTAGGGGTACTAGCGGCCGCCCCAACTACGAGCAGTACTTC	CASSLVRGTSGRPNYEQYF
many	TRBJ2-7	TRBV6-1	TRBD1	TGTGCCAGCAGGGAACCGGGACAGGGGTCCTACGAGCAGTACTTC	CASREPGQGSYEQYF
many	TRBJ2-2	TRBV5-1	TRBD2	TGCGCCAGCAGCCCGCGGACTAGCGGGAACACCGGGGAGCTGTTTTTT	CASSPRTSGNTGELFF
many	TRBJ2-5	TRBV2	-	TGTGCCACCAGAAAGAGCGGCGCGGGGATTACGCAAGAGACCCAGTACTTC	CATRKSGAGITQETQYF
many	TRBJ1-2	TRBV12-3/TRBV12-4	-	TGTGCCAGCAGTTTCGGCAGGCGCTCCTATGGCTACACCTTC	CASSFGRRSYGYTF
many	TRBJ2-7	TRBV11-2	-	TGTGCCAGCGGTCGGTCGGAGACGTACGAGCAGTACTTC	CASGRSETYEQYF
-	TRBJ2-5	TRBV6-1	-	TGTGCCAGCAGTGAGGACGTACGATCCATAGAGACCCAGTACTTC	CASSEDVRSIETQYF
many	TRBJ1-2	TRBV5-6	-	TGTGCCAGCAGCTTGAATTCGGCGGGGAGGGAGTATGGCTACACCTTC	CASSLNSAGREYGYTF
many	TRBJ2-1	TRBV28	TRBD2	TGTGCCAGCAGCGGGACCGGGAGGTCCTACAATGAGCAGTTCTTC	CASSGTGRSYNEQFF
-	TRBJ2-7	TRBV6-4	TRBD1	TGTGCCAGCAGTCCTTCCCCACAGGGGCCCGAGGACGAGCAGTACTTC	CASSPSPQGPEDEQYF
-	TRBJ2-2	TRBV6-5	TRBD2	TGTGCCAGCAGTTACTCCCTAGCGGGATACACCGGGGAGCTGTTTTTT	CASSYSLAGYTGELFF
many	TRBJ1-5	TRBV30	-	TGTGCCTGGGCTATGGGGGACCGTTATAGCAATCAGCCCCAGCATTTT	CAWAMGDRYSNQPQHF
many	TRBJ1-2	TRBV4-1	-	TGCGCCAGCAGCCCGCGACTGCAAATGAACTATGGCTACACCTTC	CASSPRLQMNYGYTF
-	TRBJ2-2	TRBV19	-	TGTGCCAGTAAGGTCAGGCGGAACACCGGGGAGCTGTTTTTT	CASKVRRNTGELFF